The rows below give T cell receptor beta chains drawn from one sample of a study of blood T cell repertoires in COVID-19. Libraries were prepared by immunoSEQ multiplex PCR; TCRdb keeps only in-frame clonotypes and omits some of them. Of around 140,000 clones in the sample, around 88% were seen once. Sequencing used peripheral blood. These receptors all come from a middle-aged man with acute or convalescent COVID-19. CDR3s include the opening cysteine and the closing phenylalanine or tryptophan. D genes are given only for firm matches. For some rows the clone size is stated as once, few or many, or as a class when expanded; others skip it.

TRBJ2-5	NA	TRBV5-1	TRBD1	CASSLGGQGIETQYF	TGCGCCAGCAGCCTTGGGGGACAGGGAATAGAGACCCAGTACTTC
TRBJ1-2	NA	TRBV28	NA	CASSPPEGGYTF	TGTGCCAGCAGTCCGCCGGAGGGAGGCTACACCTTC
TRBJ1-2	NA	TRBV5-1	NA	CASSLLSGQGYTF	TGCGCCAGCAGCTTGCTTTCGGGTCAAGGCTACACCTTC
TRBJ1-3	once	TRBV18	TRBD1	CASSPTTGLGNTIYF	TGTGCCAGCTCTCCAACGACAGGGCTCGGAAACACCATATATTTT
TRBJ2-3	NA	TRBV11-3	NA	CASSRRGGATDTQYF	TGTGCCAGCAGCCGCCGAGGGGGGGCCACAGATACGCAGTATTTT
TRBJ1-2	NA	TRBV12-3/TRBV12-4	NA	CASSFRGGYTF	TGTGCCAGCAGTTTCCGGGGGGGCTACACCTTC
TRBJ2-7	NA	TRBV3-1/TRBV3-2	TRBD2	CATGLAGVLGEQYF	TGTGCCACTGGACTAGCGGGAGTTCTGGGAGAGCAGTACTTC
TRBJ1-2	NA	TRBV25-1	NA	CASQLGSNYGYTF	TGTGCCAGCCAACTGGGCTCTAACTATGGCTACACCTTC
TRBJ2-3	once	TRBV10-3	NA	CAISEALEGTQYF	TGTGCCATCAGTGAGGCCCTAGAAGGTACGCAGTATTTT
TRBJ2-1	NA	TRBV5-1	TRBD1	CASSLSPPTGYNEQFF	TGCGCCAGCAGCTTGTCCCCCCCGACAGGGTACAATGAGCAGTTCTTC
TRBJ2-7	few	TRBV5-1	NA	CASSQGLRGMEQYF	TGCGCCAGCAGTCAAGGTCTCAGGGGAATGGAGCAGTACTTC
TRBJ2-1	NA	TRBV12-3/TRBV12-4	NA	CAVSGQTIDEQFF	TGTGCCGTAAGTGGGCAGACGATCGATGAGCAGTTCTTC
TRBJ2-7	NA	TRBV28	TRBD1	CASGLPGQGKEQYF	TGTGCCAGCGGGCTCCCGGGACAGGGTAAGGAGCAGTACTTC
TRBJ2-5	NA	TRBV7-2	NA	CASSLLWGRQETQYF	TGTGCCAGCAGCCTGCTCTGGGGGCGCCAAGAGACCCAGTACTTC
TRBJ1-1	NA	TRBV28	NA	CASSLFRGVGSEAFF	TGTGCCAGCAGTTTATTCCGGGGTGTAGGTTCTGAAGCTTTCTTT
TRBJ1-2	NA	TRBV6-5	NA	CASSYSAGVGYGYTF	TGTGCCAGCAGTTACTCGGCAGGGGTGGGCTATGGCTACACCTTC
TRBJ2-1	NA	TRBV4-2	TRBD2	CASSPLTSGRAFVTEQFF	TGTGCCAGCAGCCCCCTGACTAGCGGGAGGGCCTTCGTAACTGAGCAGTTCTTC
TRBJ1-6	many	TRBV9	NA	CASSVAGISDNSPLHF	TGTGCCAGCAGCGTTGCAGGAATTTCGGATAATTCACCCCTCCACTTT
TRBJ2-7	NA	TRBV28	TRBD1	CASSSLWDRSSYEQYF	TGTGCCAGCAGTTCTCTGTGGGACAGGTCCTCCTACGAGCAGTACTTC
TRBJ1-1	NA	TRBV6-5	NA	CASSPQGTEAFF	TGTGCCAGCAGTCCACAGGGCACTGAAGCTTTCTTT
TRBJ1-6	NA	TRBV18	TRBD1	CASSPTTTGRNSPLHF	TGTGCCAGCTCACCTACAACGACAGGGAGAAATTCACCCCTCCACTTT
TRBJ1-6	NA	TRBV6-5	NA	CASSYSVQGHNSPLHF	TGTGCCAGCAGTTACTCGGTACAGGGCCATAATTCACCCCTCCACTTT
TRBJ1-1	NA	TRBV12-3/TRBV12-4	NA	CASSLVQTEAFF	TGTGCCAGCAGTTTAGTGCAGACTGAAGCTTTCTTT
TRBJ2-7	NA	TRBV19	NA	CASKIGGAGGEQYF	TGTGCCAGTAAAATAGGGGGCGCGGGGGGCGAGCAGTACTTC
TRBJ1-1	NA	TRBV18	NA	CASSPQGLDTEAFF	TGTGCCAGCTCACCTCAGGGGTTGGATACTGAAGCTTTCTTT
TRBJ2-5	NA	TRBV18	TRBD1	CASSPRGSQETQYF	TGTGCCAGCTCACCCAGGGGGAGCCAAGAGACCCAGTACTTC
TRBJ1-1	NA	TRBV5-1	NA	CASSSRPERWTEAFF	TGCGCCAGCAGCTCCAGGCCGGAACGGTGGACTGAAGCTTTCTTT
TRBJ1-6	NA	TRBV2	NA	CASSEGRGSSYNSPLHF	TGTGCCAGCAGTGAAGGCAGGGGAAGCTCCTATAATTCACCCCTCCACTTT
TRBJ1-2	NA	TRBV7-6	TRBD1	CASSLSRGPYGYTF	TGTGCCAGCAGCCTTAGCAGGGGGCCCTATGGCTACACCTTC
TRBJ1-3	NA	TRBV28	NA	CASSWGGTGNTIYF	TGTGCCAGCAGTTGGGGGGGAACTGGAAACACCATATATTTT
TRBJ1-6	NA	TRBV5-1	NA	CASSLLGQANSPLHF	TGCGCCAGCAGCTTGTTGGGACAAGCTAATTCACCCCTCCACTTT
TRBJ2-1	NA	TRBV9	NA	CASRRDSSVYNEQFF	TGTGCCAGCAGGCGAGACTCTTCAGTGTACAATGAGCAGTTCTTC
TRBJ2-3	NA	TRBV5-1	NA	CASSLGDSGVKVF	TGCGCCAGCAGCTTGGGAGACAGTGGGGTTAAAGTTTTT
TRBJ2-2	NA	TRBV5-1	TRBD1	CASSLAAGQGVAGELFF	TGCGCCAGCAGCTTGGCCGCGGGACAGGGGGTCGCCGGGGAGCTGTTTTTT
TRBJ1-3	NA	TRBV7-9	NA	CASSSTTGGNTIYF	TGTGCCAGCAGCTCCACGACTGGGGGAAACACCATATATTTT
TRBJ2-2	NA	TRBV12-5	NA	CASGEQAGELFF	TGTGCTAGTGGTGAACAGGCCGGGGAGCTGTTTTTT
TRBJ2-7	few	TRBV5-6	TRBD1	CASSLTYRGAPYEQYF	TGTGCCAGCAGCTTAACGTACAGGGGCGCACCCTACGAGCAGTACTTC